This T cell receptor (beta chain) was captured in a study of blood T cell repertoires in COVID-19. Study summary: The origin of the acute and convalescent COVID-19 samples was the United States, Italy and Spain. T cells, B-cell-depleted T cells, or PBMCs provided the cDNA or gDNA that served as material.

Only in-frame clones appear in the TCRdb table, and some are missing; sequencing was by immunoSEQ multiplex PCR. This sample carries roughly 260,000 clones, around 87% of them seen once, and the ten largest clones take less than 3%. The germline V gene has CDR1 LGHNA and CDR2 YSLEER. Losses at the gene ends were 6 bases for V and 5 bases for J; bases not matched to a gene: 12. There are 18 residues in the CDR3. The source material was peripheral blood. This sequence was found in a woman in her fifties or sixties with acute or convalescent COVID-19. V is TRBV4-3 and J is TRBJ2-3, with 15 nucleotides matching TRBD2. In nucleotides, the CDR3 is TGCGCCAGCAGTCCAGGACTAGCGGGAGGGCTCGACGGAGATACGCAGTATTTT. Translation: CASSPGLAGGLDGDTQYF.